The next 14 T cell receptor beta chains were all read from a single sample in a study of shared clonotypes between healthy human individuals. Profiled with immunoSEQ multiplex PCR; TCRdb holds only in-frame clones, not every one. The sample contains under 1,900,000 clones, 98% to 99% of which appear only once. The sample was naive CD4+ T cells sorted from blood. The subset is: CD45RA+ positively selected. The receptors were gathered from a young man in good health.

J is TRBJ2-7 and V is TRBV19, with D possibly being TRBD2 (6 bases). From germline, CDR1 is LNHDA and CDR2 SQIVND (reference sequence). The CDR3 loop spans 12 amino acids. V was cut by 8 bases and J by 0 bases, with 8 bases left in between. The CDR3 region is CASRGNSYEQYF. The CDR3 region has the DNA TGTGCCAGTCGGGGGAACTCCTACGAGCAGTACTTC. Full variable domain (remainder filled in from reference TRBV19 and TRBJ2-7): DGGITQSPKYLFRKEGQNVTLSCEQNLNHDAMYWYRQDPGQGLRLIYYSQIVNDFQKGDIAEGYSVSREKKESFPLTVTSAQKNPTAFYLCASRGNSYEQYFGPGTRLTVT.

The rearrangement links TRBV28 to TRBJ1-2, with 7 bases that match TRBD1. The ends lost 3 bases at V and 3 bases at J; junction bases unmatched: 7. There are 15 residues in the CDR3. Looked up from germline, CDR1 is MDHEN and CDR2 is SYDVKM. The CDR3 DNA follows: TGTGCCAGCAGTTTGCGAGACAGGGCAGACTATGGCTACACCTTC. This sequence encodes CASSLRDRADYGYTF.

This rearrangement joins TRBV6-6 to TRBJ1-5, with a possible D match to TRBD1 (5 bases). CDR3 size: 14 residues. In germline, CDR1 is MNHNY, CDR2 SVGAGI (reference sequence). V shed 5 bases and J shed 5 bases, with 13 bases lying between them. The CDR3 sequence: CASSPRGGYQPQHF. CDR3 nucleotide sequence: TGTGCCAGCAGTCCACGTGGGGGTTATCAGCCCCAGCATTTT.

This chain links TRBV4-2 with TRBJ1-2, with D uncertain. Germline lookup yields CDR1 LGHNA and CDR2 YNFKEQ. Trimming left V 1 base short and J 6 bases short, with 9 bases between. The CDR3 length is 13 residues. The CDR3 DNA follows: TGTGCCAGCAGCCAAGCCCCCGCGGATGGCTACACCTTC. Residues: CASSQAPADGYTF.

The rearrangement uses TRBV2 and TRBJ2-3; TRBD2 agrees at 10 bases. V trimming: 5 bases; J trimming: 0 bases; junction bases outside the gene matches: 5. This CDR3 spans 16 amino acids. Germline V lookup: CDR1 SNHLY, CDR2 FYNNEI. DNA of the CDR3: TGTGCCAGCAGTAGGGAGGGACTAGCGAGCACAGATACGCAGTATTTT. Translating it yields CASSREGLASTDTQYF.

This chain's CDR3 is CASSPPGVYEQFF. The CDR3 DNA is TGTGCCAGCTCACCACCAGGGGTCTATGAGCAGTTCTTC. The chain recombines TRBV18 with TRBJ2-1; possible D gene TRBD1, 5 bases. Between the trimmed V and J ends, which lost 0 bases and 8 bases, there was a span of 8 bases. Per germline, CDR1 KGHSH and CDR2 LQKENI. CDR3 length equals 13 residues.

The chain is built from TRBV27 and TRBJ1-2, with D uncertain. CDR1 and CDR2 (germline): MNHEY, SMNVEV (reference sequence). Trimming stripped 10 bases from V and 5 bases from J, with 32 bases between. This CDR3 comprises 18 residues. This CDR3 is CATSRGGLRGRLQYGYTF. The CDR3 DNA sequence: TGTGCCACCTCCCGGGGTGGCCTCAGAGGGAGGCTCCAGTATGGCTACACCTTC.

The V call is TRBV19, the J call TRBJ2-7; TRBD1 aligns across 9 bases. The V gene's germline CDR1 is LNHDA and CDR2 SQIVND (reference sequence). J lost 4 bases, V lost 5 bases, and 6 bases had no gene match. The CDR3 is made up of 14 amino acids. The CDR3 sequence is CASSSTGGPYEQYF. The CDR3 bases are TGTGCCAGTAGTTCAACAGGGGGCCCTTACGAGCAGTACTTC. The variable domain in full, completed from reference TRBV19 and TRBJ2-7, reads DGGITQSPKYLFRKEGQNVTLSCEQNLNHDAMYWYRQDPGQGLRLIYYSQIVNDFQKGDIAEGYSVSREKKESFPLTVTSAQKNPTAFYLCASSSTGGPYEQYFGPGTRLTVT.

The rearrangement uses TRBV18 and TRBJ2-3, with 9 bases that match TRBD2. V was pared by 2 bases and J by 9 bases, with 3 bases of the junction left unmatched. Germline CDR1 and CDR2: KGHSH and LQKENI. CDR3 length: 13 residues. CDR3 nucleotide sequence: TGTGCCAGCTCACCAGCGGGAGGGGAGACGCAGTATTTT. Encoded protein: CASSPAGGETQYF.

This clone was seen just once. The same CDR3 also results from other DNA sequences found in this sample. This chain connects TRBV5-4 to TRBJ1-5; 10 positions match TRBD1. The J segment lost 6 bases and the V segment lost 4 bases, leaving 1 base of the junction unmatched. There are 13 residues in the CDR3. CDR1 and CDR2 from the germline V gene are SGHNT and YYREEE (reference sequence). The CDR3 coding sequence is TGTGCCAGCAGCCGGGACAGGGGTCAGCCCCAGCATTTT. Translated, it gives CASSRDRGQPQHF.

DNA for the CDR3: TGTGCCAGCACCTCTAGCGGGAGTCTGGGCGAGCAGTACTTC. This codes for CASTSSGSLGEQYF. This chain joins TRBV6-6 and TRBJ2-7; 10 positions match TRBD2. Germline trimming cut 7 bases from V and 6 bases from J; bases unmatched to any gene: 9. This CDR3 spans 14 amino acids. Germline loops: CDR1 MNHNY, CDR2 SVGAGI (reference sequence).

On this clone itself: This CDR3 is also generated by other DNA sequences in the sample. The V and J genes are TRBV9 and TRBJ2-3, with TRBD2 matching 9 bases. Germline V gene data show CDR1 as SGDLS and CDR2 as YYNGEE. J lost 6 bases, V lost 0 bases, and 2 bases had no gene match. This CDR3 comprises 14 residues. CDR3: CASSVVAGADTQYF. For the CDR3, the DNA is TGTGCCAGCAGCGTAGTAGCGGGAGCTGATACGCAGTATTTT.

The rearrangement joins TRBV11-2 to TRBJ2-1; D unclear. With 1 base removed from V and 6 bases from J, the gap between germline ends came to 4 bases. This CDR3 region has 12 residues. Germline CDR1 and CDR2: SGHAT and FQNNGV. CDR3 coding DNA: TGTGCCAGCAGCTTAGCTTCCAATGAGCAGTTCTTC. It codes for CASSLASNEQFF.

The chain links TRBV14 to TRBJ2-1; D possibly corresponds to TRBD2 (5 bases). CDR1 and CDR2 from the germline V gene are SGHDN and FVKESK. The CDR3 consists of 13 residues. Trimming stripped 3 bases from V and 8 bases from J, with 11 bases between. CDR3 region: CASSQETRDEQFF. In DNA form, the CDR3 reads TGTGCCAGCAGCCAGGAAACTAGGGATGAGCAGTTCTTC.